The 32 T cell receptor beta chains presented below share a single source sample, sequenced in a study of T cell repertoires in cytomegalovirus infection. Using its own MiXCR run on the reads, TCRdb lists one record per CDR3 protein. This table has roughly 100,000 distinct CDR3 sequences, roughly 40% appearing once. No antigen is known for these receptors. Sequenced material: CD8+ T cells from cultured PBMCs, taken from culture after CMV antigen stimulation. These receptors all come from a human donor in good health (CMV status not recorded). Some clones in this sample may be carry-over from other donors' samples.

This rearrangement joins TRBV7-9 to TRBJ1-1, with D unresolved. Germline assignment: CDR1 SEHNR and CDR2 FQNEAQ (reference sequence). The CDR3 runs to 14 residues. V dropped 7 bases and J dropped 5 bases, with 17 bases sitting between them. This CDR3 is CASTPGILGTEAFF. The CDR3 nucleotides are TGTGCCAGCACCCCGGGGATCTTAGGAACTGAAGCTTTCTTT.

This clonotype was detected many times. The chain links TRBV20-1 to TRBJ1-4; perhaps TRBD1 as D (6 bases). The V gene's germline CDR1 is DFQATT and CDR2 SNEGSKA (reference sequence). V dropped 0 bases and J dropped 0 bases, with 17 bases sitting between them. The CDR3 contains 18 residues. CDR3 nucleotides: TGCAGTGCTAGAGATCGAGGGGGACACTCAACAACTAATGAAAAACTGTTTTTT. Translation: CSARDRGGHSTTNEKLFF.

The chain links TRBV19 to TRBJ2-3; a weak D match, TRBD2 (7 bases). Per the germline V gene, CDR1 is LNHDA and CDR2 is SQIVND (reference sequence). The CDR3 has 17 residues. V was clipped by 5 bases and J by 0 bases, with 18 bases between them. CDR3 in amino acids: CASSSPEGGGSTDTQYF. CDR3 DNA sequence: TGTGCCAGTAGTTCCCCGGAGGGCGGGGGCAGCACAGATACGCAGTATTTT.

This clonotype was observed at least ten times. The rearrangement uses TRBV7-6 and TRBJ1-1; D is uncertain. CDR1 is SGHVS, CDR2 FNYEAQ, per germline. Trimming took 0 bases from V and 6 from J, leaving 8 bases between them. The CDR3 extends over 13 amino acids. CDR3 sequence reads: CASSLARGSEAFF. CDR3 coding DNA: TGTGCCAGCAGCTTAGCGCGAGGGTCTGAAGCTTTCTTT.

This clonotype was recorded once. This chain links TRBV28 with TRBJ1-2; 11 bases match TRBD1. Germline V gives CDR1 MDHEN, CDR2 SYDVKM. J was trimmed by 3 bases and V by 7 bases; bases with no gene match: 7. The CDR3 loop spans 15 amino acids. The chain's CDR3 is CASTQDRGLYYGYTF. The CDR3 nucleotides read TGTGCCAGCACCCAGGACAGGGGGCTTTACTATGGCTACACCTTC.

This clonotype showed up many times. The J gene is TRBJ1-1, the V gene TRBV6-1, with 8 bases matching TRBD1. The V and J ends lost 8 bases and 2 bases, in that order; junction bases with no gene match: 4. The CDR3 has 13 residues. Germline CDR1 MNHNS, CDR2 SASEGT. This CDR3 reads CASGDRPNTEAFF. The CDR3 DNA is TGTGCCAGCGGGGACAGGCCAAACACTGAAGCTTTCTTT.

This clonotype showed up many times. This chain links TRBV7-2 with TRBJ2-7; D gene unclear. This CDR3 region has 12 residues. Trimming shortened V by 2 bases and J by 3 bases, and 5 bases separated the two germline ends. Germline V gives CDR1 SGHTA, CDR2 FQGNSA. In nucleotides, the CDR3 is TGTGCCAGCAGCTTACTCGGCTACGAGCAGTACTTC. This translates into CASSLLGYEQYF.

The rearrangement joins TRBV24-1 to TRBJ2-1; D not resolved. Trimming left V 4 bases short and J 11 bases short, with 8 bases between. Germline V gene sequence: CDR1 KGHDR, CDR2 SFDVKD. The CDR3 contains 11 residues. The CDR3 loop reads CATSEGSKQFF. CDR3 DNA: TGTGCCACCAGTGAGGGCAGCAAGCAGTTCTTC.

DNA for the CDR3: TGTGCCAGCAGTCCAAAACAGGGAACCACTGAAGCTTTCTTT. Its protein product is CASSPKQGTTEAFF. The chain links TRBV12-3 or TRBV12-4 to TRBJ1-1; D perhaps matches TRBD1 (6 bases). The CDR3 is 14 amino acids. V dropped 5 bases and J dropped 4 bases, with 14 bases sitting between them.

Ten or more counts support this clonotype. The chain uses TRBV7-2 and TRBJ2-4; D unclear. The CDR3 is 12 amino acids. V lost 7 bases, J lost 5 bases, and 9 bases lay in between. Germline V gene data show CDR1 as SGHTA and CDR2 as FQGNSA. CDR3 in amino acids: CASTGSENIQYF. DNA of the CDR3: TGTGCCAGCACTGGGTCCGAAAACATTCAGTACTTC.

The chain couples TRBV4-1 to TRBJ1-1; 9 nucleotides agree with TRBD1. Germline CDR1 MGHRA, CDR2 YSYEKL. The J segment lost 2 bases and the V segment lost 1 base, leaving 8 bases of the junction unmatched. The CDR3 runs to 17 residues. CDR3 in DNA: TGCGCCAGCAGCCAAGCGGGGACAGGGATAAGAAACACTGAAGCTTTCTTT. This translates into CASSQAGTGIRNTEAFF.

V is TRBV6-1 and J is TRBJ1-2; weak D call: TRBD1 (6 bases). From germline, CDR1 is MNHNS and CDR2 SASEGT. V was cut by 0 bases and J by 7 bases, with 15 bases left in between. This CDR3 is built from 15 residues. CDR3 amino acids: CASSEANFRGSGYTF. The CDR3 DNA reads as TGTGCCAGCAGTGAAGCTAACTTCAGGGGATCTGGCTACACCTTC.

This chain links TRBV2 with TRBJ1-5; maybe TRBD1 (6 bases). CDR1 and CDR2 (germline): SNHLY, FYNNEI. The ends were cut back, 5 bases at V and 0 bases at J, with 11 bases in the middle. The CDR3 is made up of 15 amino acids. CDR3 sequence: CASSTGQFSNQPQHF. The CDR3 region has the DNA TGTGCCAGCAGTACCGGACAGTTTAGCAATCAGCCCCAGCATTTT.

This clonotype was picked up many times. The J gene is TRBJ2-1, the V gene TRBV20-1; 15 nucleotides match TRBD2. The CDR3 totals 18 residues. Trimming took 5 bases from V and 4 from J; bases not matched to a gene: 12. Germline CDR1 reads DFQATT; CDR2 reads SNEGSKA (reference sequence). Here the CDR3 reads CSADGLAGGRIAYNEQFF. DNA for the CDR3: TGCAGTGCTGACGGACTAGCGGGGGGGCGGATTGCGTACAATGAGCAGTTCTTC.

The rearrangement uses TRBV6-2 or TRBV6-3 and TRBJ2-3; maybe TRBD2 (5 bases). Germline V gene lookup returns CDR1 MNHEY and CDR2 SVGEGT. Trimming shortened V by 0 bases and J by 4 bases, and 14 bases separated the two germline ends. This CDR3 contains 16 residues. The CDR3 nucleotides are TGTGCCAGCAGTTACTCGGACTTTAGCCTCGCAGATACGCAGTATTTT. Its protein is CASSYSDFSLADTQYF.

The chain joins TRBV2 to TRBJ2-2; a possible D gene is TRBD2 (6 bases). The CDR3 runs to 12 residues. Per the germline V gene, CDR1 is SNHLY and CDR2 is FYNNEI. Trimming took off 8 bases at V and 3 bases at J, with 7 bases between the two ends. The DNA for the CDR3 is TGTGCCAGCGGGACTTACACCGGGGAGCTGTTTTTT. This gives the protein CASGTYTGELFF.

The CDR3: CASGSRERETQYF. For the CDR3, the DNA is TGCGCCAGCGGTTCCCGGGAGCGGGAGACCCAGTACTTC. This chain uses TRBV10-2 with TRBJ2-5, with a possible D match to TRBD2 (6 bases). CDR3 length: 13 residues. Germline V lookup: CDR1 WSHSY, CDR2 SAAADI. With 8 bases removed from V and 5 bases from J, the gap between germline ends came to 15 bases.

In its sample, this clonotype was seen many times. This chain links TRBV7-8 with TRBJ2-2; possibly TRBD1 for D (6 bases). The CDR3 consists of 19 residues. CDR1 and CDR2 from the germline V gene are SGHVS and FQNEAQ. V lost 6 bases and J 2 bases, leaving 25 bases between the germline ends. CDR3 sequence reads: CASRESGTTRPLNTGELFF. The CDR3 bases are TGTGCCAGCAGGGAGTCCGGGACAACCAGACCCCTCAACACCGGGGAGCTGTTTTTT.

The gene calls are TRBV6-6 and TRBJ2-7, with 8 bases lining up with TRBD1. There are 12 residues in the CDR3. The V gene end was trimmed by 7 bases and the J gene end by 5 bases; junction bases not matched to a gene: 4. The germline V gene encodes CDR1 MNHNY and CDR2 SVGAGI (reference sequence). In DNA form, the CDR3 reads TGTGCCAGCATCGACAGGGGAAACGAGCAGTACTTC. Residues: CASIDRGNEQYF.

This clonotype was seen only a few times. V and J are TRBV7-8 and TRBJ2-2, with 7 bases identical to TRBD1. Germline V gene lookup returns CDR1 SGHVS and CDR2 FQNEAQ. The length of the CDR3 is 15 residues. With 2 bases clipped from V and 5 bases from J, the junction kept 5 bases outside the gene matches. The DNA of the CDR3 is TGTGCCAGCAGCTTAAACAGGGGTAGTACCGGGGAGCTGTTTTTT. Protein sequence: CASSLNRGSTGELFF.

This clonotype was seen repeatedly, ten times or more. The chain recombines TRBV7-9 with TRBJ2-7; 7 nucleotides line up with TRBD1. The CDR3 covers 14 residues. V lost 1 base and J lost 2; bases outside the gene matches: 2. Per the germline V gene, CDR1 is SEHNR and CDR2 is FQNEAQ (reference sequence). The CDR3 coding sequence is TGTGCCAGCAGCTTAGTAGGGGGCGCCTACGAGCAGTACTTC. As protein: CASSLVGGAYEQYF.

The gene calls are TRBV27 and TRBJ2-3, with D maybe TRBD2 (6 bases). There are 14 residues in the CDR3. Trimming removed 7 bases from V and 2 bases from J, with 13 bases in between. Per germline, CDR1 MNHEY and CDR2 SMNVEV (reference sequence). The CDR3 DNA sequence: TGTGCCAGCATGGCGGGGAGGTTCACAGATACGCAGTATTTT. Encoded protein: CASMAGRFTDTQYF.

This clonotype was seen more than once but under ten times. CDR3 residues: CASSFGGTYNSPLHF. CDR3 DNA: TGTGCCAGCAGTTTCGGGGGTACCTATAATTCACCCCTCCACTTT. V usage is TRBV27 and J usage is TRBJ1-6; D possibly corresponds to TRBD1 (5 bases). The CDR3 length is 15 residues. Trimming removed 3 bases from V and 2 bases from J, with 8 bases in between. The V gene's germline CDR1 is MNHEY and CDR2 SMNVEV (reference sequence).

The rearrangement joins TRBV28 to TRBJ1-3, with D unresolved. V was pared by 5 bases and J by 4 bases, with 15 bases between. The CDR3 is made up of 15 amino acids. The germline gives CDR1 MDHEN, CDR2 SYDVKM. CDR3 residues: CASSLPLGEGNTIYF. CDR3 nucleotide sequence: TGTGCCAGCAGTCTACCCCTGGGAGAAGGAAACACCATATATTTT.

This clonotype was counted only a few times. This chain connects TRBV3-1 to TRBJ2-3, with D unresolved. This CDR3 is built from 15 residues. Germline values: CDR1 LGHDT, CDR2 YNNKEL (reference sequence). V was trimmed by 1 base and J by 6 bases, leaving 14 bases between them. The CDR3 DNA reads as TGTGCCAGCAGCCAAGTCGCCGGGCCCCGCGATACGCAGTATTTT. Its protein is CASSQVAGPRDTQYF.

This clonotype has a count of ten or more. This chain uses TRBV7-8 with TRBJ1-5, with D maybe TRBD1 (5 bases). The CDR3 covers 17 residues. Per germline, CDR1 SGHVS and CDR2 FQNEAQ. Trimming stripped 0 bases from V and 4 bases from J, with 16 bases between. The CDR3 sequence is CASSLAGQGRRNQPQHF. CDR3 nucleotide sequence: TGTGCCAGCAGCTTAGCCGGGCAGGGTAGGCGGAATCAGCCCCAGCATTTT.

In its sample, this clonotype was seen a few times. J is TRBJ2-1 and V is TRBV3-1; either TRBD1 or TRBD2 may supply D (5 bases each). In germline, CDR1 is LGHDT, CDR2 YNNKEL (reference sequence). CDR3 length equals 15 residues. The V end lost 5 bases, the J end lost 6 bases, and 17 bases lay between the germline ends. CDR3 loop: CASSFRPFGGNEQFF. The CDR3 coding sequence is TGTGCCAGCAGCTTCCGTCCGTTTGGGGGCAATGAGCAGTTCTTC.

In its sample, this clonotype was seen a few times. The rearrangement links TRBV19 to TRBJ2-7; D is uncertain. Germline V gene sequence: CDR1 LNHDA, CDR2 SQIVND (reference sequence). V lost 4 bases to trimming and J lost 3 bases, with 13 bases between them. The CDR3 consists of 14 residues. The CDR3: CASSNGPIYYEQYF. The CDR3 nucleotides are TGTGCCAGTAGTAACGGGCCCATATACTACGAGCAGTACTTC.

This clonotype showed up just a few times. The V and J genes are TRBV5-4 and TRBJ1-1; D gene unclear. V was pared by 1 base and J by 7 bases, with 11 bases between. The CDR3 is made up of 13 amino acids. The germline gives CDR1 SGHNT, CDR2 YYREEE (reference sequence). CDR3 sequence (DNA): TGTGCCAGCAGCTTGCAATACAGCGTTGAAGCTTTCTTT. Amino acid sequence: CASSLQYSVEAFF.

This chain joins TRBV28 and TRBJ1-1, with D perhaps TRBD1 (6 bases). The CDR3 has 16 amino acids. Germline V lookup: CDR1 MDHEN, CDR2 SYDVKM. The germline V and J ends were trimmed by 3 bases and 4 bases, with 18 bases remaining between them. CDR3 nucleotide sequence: TGTGCCAGCAGTTTCACCCTCGGGACAATTTCCACTGAAGCTTTCTTT. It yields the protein CASSFTLGTISTEAFF.

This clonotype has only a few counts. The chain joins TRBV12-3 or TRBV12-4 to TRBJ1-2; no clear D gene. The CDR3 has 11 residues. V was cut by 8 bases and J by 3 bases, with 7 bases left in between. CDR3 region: CASLGDYGYTF. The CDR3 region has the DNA TGTGCCAGCCTTGGGGACTATGGCTACACCTTC.

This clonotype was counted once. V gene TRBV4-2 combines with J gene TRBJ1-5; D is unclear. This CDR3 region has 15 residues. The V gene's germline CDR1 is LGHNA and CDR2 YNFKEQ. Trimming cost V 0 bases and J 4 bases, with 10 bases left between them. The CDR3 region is CASSQDLGMNQPQHF. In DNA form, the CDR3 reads TGTGCCAGCAGCCAAGATCTAGGGATGAATCAGCCCCAGCATTTT.